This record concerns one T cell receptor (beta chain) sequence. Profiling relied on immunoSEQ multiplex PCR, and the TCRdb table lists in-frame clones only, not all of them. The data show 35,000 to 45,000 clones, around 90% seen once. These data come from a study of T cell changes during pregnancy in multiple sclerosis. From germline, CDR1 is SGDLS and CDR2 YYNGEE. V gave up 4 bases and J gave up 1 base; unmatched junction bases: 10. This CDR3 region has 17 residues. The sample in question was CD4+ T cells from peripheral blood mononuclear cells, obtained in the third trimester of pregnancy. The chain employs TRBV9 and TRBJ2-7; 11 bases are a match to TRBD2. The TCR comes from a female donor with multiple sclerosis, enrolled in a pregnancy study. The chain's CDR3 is CASSPGLAGLPSYEQYF. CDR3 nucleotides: TGTGCCAGCAGCCCTGGACTAGCGGGCCTCCCTTCCTACGAGCAGTACTTC.